This TCR beta chain was identified in a study of blood T cell repertoires in COVID-19. Study background: There were acute and convalescent COVID-19 samples, and they came from the United States, Italy and Spain. T cells, B-cell-depleted T cells, or PBMCs provided the cDNA or gDNA that served as material.

The CDR3 contains 14 residues. Germline lookup yields CDR1 SGHRS and CDR2 YFSETQ. In the original analysis: Amplified reference gene primers provided the basis for estimating nucleated cell counts. Produced via immunoSEQ multiplex PCR; TCRdb's table is partial and in-frame only. Clone size and the V and J calls come from that table; the DNA yielded D and trimming. The sample carries 70,000 or so clones, around 70% recorded once. The sample holds a few counts of this clone. At one end the junction does not follow the germline gene, possibly because of a read error. The source of this sequence is an older man with acute or convalescent COVID-19. Input material: peripheral blood. This chain connects TRBV5-1 to TRBJ2-1; D possibly corresponds to TRBD1 (5 bases). The CDR3 is CASSLVGVGGVIIF. CDR3 bases: TGCGCCAGCAGCTTGGTAGGGGTGGGTGGAGTGATTATCTTC.